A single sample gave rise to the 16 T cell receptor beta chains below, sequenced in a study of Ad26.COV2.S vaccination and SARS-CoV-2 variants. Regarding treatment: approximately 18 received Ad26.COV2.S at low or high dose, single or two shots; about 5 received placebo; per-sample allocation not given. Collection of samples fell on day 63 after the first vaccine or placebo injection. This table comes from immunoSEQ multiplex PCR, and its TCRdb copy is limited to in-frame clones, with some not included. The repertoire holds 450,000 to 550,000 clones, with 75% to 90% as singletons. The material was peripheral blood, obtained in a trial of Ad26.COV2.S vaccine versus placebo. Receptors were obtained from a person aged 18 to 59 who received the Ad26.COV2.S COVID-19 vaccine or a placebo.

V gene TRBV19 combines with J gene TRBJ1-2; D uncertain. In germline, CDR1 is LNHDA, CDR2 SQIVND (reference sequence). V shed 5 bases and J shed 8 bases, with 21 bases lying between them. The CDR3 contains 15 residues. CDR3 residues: CASSPGYSGSKGYTF. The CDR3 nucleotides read TGTGCCAGTAGTCCGGGTTACTCGGGGTCTAAGGGCTACACCTTC.

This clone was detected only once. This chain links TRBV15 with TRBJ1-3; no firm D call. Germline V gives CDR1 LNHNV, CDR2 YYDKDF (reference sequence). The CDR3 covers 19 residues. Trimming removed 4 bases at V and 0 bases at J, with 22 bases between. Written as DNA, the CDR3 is TGTGCCACCAGCACCCCTTACCAAAAACATGAGGACTCTGGAAACACCATATATTTT. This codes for CATSTPYQKHEDSGNTIYF.

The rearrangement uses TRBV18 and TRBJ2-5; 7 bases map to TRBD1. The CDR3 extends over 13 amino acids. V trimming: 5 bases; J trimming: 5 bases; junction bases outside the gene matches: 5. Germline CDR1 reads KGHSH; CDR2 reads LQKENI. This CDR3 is CASSMTGLETQYF. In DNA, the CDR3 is TGTGCCAGCTCAATGACAGGGTTGGAGACCCAGTACTTC.

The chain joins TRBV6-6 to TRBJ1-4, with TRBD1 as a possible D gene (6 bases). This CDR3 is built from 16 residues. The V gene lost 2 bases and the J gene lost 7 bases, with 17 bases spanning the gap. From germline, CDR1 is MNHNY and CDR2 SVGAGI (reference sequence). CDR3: CASSYPQAGVREKLFF. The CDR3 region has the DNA TGTGCCAGCAGTTACCCGCAGGCAGGGGTACGTGAAAAACTGTTTTTT.

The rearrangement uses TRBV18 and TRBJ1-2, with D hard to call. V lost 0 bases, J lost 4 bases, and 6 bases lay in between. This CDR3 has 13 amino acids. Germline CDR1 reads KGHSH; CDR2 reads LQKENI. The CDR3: CASSPPRGYGYTF. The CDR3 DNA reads TGTGCCAGCTCACCACCGCGGGGCTATGGCTACACCTTC.

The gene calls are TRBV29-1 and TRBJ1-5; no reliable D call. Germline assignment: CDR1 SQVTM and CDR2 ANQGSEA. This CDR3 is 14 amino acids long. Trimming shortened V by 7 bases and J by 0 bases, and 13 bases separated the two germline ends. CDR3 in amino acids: CSAVGPDSNQPQHF. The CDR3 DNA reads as TGCAGCGCGGTCGGGCCAGATAGCAATCAGCCCCAGCATTTT.

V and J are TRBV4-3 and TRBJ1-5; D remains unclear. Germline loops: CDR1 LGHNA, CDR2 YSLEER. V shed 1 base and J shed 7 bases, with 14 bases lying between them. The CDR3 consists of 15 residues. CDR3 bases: TGCGCCAGCAGCCAAGGTTTCGCCCCTGGACAGCCCCAGCATTTT. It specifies CASSQGFAPGQPQHF.

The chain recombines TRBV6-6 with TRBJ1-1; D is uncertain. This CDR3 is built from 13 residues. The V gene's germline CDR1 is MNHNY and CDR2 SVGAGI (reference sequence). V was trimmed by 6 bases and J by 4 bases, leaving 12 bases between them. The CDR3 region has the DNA TGTGCCAGCAGCAGACTGGAGGGCACTGAAGCTTTCTTT. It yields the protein CASSRLEGTEAFF.

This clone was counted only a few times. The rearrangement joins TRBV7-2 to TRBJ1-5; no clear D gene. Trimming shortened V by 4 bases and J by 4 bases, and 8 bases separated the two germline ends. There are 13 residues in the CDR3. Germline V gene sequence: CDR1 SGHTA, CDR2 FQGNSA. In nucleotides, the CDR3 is TGTGCCAGCAGCTCCTCCCCTAATCAGCCCCAGCATTTT. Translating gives CASSSSPNQPQHF.

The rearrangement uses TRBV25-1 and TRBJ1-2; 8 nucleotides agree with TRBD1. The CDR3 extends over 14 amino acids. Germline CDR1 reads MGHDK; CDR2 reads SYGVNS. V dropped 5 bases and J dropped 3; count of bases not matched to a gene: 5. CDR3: CASSPGQGDYGYTF. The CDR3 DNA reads TGTGCCAGCAGTCCCGGACAGGGCGACTATGGCTACACCTTC.

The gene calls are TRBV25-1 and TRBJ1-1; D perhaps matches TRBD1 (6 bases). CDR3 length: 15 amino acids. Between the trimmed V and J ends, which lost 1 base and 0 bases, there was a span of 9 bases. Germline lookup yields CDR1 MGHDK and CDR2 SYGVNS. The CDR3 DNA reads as TGTGCCAGCAGTGAATCTCCAGGGGTGAACACTGAAGCTTTCTTT. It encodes CASSESPGVNTEAFF.

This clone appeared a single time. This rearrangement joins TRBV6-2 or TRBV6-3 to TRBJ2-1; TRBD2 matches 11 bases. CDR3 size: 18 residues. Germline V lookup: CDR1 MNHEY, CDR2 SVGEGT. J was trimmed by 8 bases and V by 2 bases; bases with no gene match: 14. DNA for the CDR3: TGTGCCAGCAGTTACCTAGGTAGCGGGAGGGCCATGGTGGATGAGCAGTTCTTC. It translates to CASSYLGSGRAMVDEQFF.

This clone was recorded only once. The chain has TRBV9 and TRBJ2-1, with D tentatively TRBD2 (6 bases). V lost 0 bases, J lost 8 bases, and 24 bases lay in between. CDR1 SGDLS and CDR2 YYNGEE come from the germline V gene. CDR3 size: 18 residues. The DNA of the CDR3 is TGTGCCAGCAGCGTAGGACCGAGAGCGGGCCCCCCCAAAGATGAGCAGTTCTTC. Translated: CASSVGPRAGPPKDEQFF.

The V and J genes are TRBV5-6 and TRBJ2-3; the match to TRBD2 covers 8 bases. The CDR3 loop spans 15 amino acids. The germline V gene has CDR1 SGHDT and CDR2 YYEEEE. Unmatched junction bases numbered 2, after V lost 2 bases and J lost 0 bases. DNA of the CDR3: TGTGCCAGCAGCTTCGAGCGGGGGAGCACAGATACGCAGTATTTT. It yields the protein CASSFERGSTDTQYF.

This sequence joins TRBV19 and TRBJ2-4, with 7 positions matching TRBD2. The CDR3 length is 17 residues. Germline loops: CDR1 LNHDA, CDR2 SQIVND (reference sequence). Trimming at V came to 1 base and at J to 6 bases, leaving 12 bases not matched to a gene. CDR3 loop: CASSIGPLRRGRNIQYF. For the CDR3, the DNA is TGTGCCAGTAGTATAGGCCCCCTCCGGCGGGGGAGAAACATTCAGTACTTC.

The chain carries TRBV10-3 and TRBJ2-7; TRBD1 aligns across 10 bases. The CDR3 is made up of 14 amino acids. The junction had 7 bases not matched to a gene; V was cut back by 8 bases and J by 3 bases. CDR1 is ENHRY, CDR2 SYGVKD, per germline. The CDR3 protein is CAIGRTGGFYEQYF. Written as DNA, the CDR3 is TGTGCCATCGGAAGGACAGGGGGTTTCTACGAGCAGTACTTC.